The sequence of this T cell receptor (beta chain) was determined in a study of blood T cell repertoires in COVID-19. About the research overall: Donors in the United States, Italy and Spain gave samples during acute or convalescent COVID-19. In each case, the material was cDNA or gDNA derived from T cells, B-cell-depleted T cells, or PBMCs.

The authors' processing: Counts of nucleated cells, estimated from reference gene primer amplification, were obtained. TCRdb's table, derived via immunoSEQ multiplex PCR, lists solely in-frame clones and lacks some. V and J calls and clone size are copied from that table; D and trimming were computed from the DNA. The profile shows 90,000 to 120,000 clones, roughly four fifths of them singletons. The CDR3 totals 15 residues. Germline lookup yields CDR1 SGHAT and CDR2 FQNNGV. V lost 5 bases and J lost 2; bases outside the gene matches: 9. The chain links TRBV11-2 to TRBJ2-7, with 7 bases lining up with TRBD1. The receptor was isolated from a man between 60 and 75 years old with acute or convalescent COVID-19. Sequenced input: peripheral blood. The CDR3, as DNA: TGTGCCAGCAGCCAACCGAGGACAGGTACCTACGAGCAGTACTTC. Encoded protein: CASSQPRTGTYEQYF.